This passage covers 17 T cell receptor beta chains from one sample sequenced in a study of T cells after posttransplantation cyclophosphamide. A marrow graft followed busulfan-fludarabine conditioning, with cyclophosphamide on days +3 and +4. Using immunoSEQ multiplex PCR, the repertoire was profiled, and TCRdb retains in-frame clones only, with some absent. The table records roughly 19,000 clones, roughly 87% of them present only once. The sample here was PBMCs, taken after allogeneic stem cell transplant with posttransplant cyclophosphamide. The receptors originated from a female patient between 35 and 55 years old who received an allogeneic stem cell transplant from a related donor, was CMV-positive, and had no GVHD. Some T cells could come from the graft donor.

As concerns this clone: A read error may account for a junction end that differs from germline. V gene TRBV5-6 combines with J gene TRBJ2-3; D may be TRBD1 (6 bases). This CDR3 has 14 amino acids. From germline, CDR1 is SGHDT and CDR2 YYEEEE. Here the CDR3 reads CASSLMMWTDMQYF. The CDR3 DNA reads TGTGCCAGCAGCTTGATGATGTGGACAGATATGCAGTATTTT. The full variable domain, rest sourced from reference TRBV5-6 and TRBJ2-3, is DAGVTQSPTHLIKTRGQQVTLRCSPKSGHDTVSWYQQALGQGPQFIFQYYEEEERQRGNFPDRFSGHQFPNYSSELNVNALLLGDSALYLCASSLMMWTDMQYFGPGTRLTVL.

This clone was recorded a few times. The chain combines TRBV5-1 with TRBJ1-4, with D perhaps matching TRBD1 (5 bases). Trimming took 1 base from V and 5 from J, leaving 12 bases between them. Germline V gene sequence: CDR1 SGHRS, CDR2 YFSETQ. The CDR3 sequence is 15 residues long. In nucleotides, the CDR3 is TGCGCCAGCAGCTTGAAATGGGGCAAAAATGAAAAACTGTTTTTT. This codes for CASSLKWGKNEKLFF.

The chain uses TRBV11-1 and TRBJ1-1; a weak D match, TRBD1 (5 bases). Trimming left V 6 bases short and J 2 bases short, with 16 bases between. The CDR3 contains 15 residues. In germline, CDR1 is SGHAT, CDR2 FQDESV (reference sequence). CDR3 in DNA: TGTGCCAGCAGGGGGCCGAGACCGATAAACACTGAAGCTTTCTTT. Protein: CASRGPRPINTEAFF.

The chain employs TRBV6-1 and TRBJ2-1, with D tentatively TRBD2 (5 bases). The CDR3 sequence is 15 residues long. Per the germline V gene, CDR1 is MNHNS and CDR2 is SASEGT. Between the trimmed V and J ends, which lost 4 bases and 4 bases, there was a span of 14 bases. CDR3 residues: CASSGRGLGYNEQFF. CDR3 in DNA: TGTGCCAGCAGTGGCCGCGGGTTGGGATACAATGAGCAGTTCTTC.

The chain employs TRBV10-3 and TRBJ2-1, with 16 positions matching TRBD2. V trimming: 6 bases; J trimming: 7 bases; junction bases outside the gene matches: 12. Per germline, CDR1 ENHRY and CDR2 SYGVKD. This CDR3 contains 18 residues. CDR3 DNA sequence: TGTGCCATCAGAAACCAACTGGGACTAGCGGGAGGGACAAATGAGCAGTTCTTC. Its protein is CAIRNQLGLAGGTNEQFF.

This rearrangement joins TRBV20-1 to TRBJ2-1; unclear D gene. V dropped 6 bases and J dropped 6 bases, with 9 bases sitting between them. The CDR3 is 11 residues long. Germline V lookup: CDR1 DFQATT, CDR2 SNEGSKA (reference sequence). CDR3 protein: CSARVGNEQFF. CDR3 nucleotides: TGCAGTGCCCGGGTAGGCAATGAGCAGTTCTTC.

As DNA, the CDR3 is TGTGCCAGCAGCTTGGATGCGGAAGAGACCCAGTACTTC. Amino acid sequence: CASSLDAEETQYF. The chain recombines TRBV5-8 with TRBJ2-5; D remains ambiguous. V gave up 0 bases and J gave up 3 bases, with 6 bases separating them. There are 13 residues in the CDR3. Germline lookup yields CDR1 SGHTS and CDR2 YDEGEE.

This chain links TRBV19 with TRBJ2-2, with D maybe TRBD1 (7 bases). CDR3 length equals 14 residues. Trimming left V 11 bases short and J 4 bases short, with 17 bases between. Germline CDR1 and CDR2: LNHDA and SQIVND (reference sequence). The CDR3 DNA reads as TGTGCCTCTCAGGGGGGCCGGGGCACCGGGGAGCTGTTTTTT. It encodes CASQGGRGTGELFF.

The CDR3 is CASSPDWGYEQYF. In DNA, the CDR3 is TGTGCCAGCAGTCCGGACTGGGGCTACGAGCAGTACTTC. The chain joins TRBV27 to TRBJ2-7; TRBD2 is a possible D gene (5 bases). The CDR3 is made up of 13 amino acids. Looked up from germline, CDR1 is MNHEY and CDR2 is SMNVEV (reference sequence). Trimming removed 5 bases from V and 3 bases from J, with 11 bases in between.

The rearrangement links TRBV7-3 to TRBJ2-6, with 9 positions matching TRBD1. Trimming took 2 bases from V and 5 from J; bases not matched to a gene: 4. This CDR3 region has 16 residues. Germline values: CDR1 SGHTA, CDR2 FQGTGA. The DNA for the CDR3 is TGTGCCAGCAGCTTAGGACAGGGGCTCTGGGCCAACGTCCTGACTTTC. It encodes CASSLGQGLWANVLTF.

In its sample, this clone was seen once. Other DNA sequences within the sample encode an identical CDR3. In DNA form, the CDR3 reads TGTGCCAGCAGTTTTACTAGTAAGCGGAGGGCTCAGCCCCAGCATTTT. Protein sequence: CASSFTSKRRAQPQHF. This chain joins TRBV28 and TRBJ1-5; D not certain. The V gene's germline CDR1 is MDHEN and CDR2 SYDVKM. The V end lost 3 bases, the J end lost 6 bases, and 18 bases lay between the germline ends. The CDR3 has 16 amino acids.

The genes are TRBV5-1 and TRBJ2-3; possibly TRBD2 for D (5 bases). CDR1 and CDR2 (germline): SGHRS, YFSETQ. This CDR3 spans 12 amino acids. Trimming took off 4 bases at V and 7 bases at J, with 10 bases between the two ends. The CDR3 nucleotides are TGCGCCAGCAGCATCCCGGGAAATACGCAGTATTTT. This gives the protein CASSIPGNTQYF.

The CDR3 loop is CATSAGGPNTGELFF. In DNA, the CDR3 is TGTGCCACCAGCGCAGGGGGGCCGAACACCGGGGAGCTGTTTTTT. This sequence joins TRBV15 and TRBJ2-2; a possible D gene is TRBD1 (7 bases). Germline CDR1 is LNHNV and CDR2 is YYDKDF (reference sequence). Trimming left V 5 bases short and J 0 bases short, with 10 bases between. The CDR3 length is 15 residues.

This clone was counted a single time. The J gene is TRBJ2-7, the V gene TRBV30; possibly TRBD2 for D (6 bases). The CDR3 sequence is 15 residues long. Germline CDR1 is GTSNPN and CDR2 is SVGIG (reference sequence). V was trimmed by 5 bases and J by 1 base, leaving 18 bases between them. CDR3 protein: CAWDVGGLASYEQYF. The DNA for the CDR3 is TGTGCCTGGGATGTGGGGGGTTTGGCTTCCTACGAGCAGTACTTC.

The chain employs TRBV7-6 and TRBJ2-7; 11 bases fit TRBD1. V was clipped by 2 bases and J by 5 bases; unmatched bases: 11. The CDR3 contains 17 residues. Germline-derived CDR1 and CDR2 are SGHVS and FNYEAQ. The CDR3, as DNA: TGTGCCAGCAGCTTAATCCCTCCGGGGACAGGGGGTAACGAGCAGTACTTC. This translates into CASSLIPPGTGGNEQYF. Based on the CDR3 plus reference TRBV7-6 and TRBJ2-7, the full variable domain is GAGVSQSPRYKVTKRGQDVALRCDPISGHVSLYWYRQALGQGPEFLTYFNYEAQQDKSGLPNDRFSAERPEGSISTLTIQRTEQRDSAMYRCASSLIPPGTGGNEQYFGPGTRLTVT.

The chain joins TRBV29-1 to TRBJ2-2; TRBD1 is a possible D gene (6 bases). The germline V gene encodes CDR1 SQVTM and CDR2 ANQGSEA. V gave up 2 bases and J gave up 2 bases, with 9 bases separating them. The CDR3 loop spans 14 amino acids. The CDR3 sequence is CSVELGANTGELFF. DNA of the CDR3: TGCAGCGTTGAATTGGGGGCTAACACCGGGGAGCTGTTTTTT.

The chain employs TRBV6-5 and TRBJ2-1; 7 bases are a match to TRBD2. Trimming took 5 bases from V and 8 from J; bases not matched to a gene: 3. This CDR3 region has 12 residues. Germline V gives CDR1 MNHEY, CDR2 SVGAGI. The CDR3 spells CASSREGYEQFF. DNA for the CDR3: TGTGCCAGCAGTAGGGAGGGGTATGAGCAGTTCTTC.